This T cell receptor beta chain was found in a study of technical replicates of blood from a handful of donors. The CDR3 spans 15 residues. Germline V gene data show CDR1 as GTSNPN and CDR2 as SVGIG (reference sequence). With 0 bases clipped from V and 3 bases from J, the junction kept 3 bases outside the gene matches. Data came from immunoSEQ multiplex PCR; TCRdb stores just in-frame clones and leaves some out. The table includes about 88,000 clones, 85% to 95% detected once. The receptor was derived from a human donor in good health. Sequenced material: T cells isolated from PBMCs. The rearrangement links TRBV30 to TRBJ2-2, with TRBD1 matching over 8 bases. In DNA, the CDR3 is TGTGCCTGGAGTGTCGGGACAGGAGACACCGGGGAGCTGTTTTTT. Its protein is CAWSVGTGDTGELFF.